This entry lists 32 T cell receptor beta chains sequenced from one sample in a study of cytomegalovirus exposure and HLA in healthy donors. Using immunoSEQ multiplex PCR, the repertoire was profiled, and TCRdb retains in-frame clones only, with some absent. This sample has 150,000 or so clones; 94% occur once, and the top ten carry 1.5% to 2%. Sample: PBMCs. The origin of the receptors is a man younger than 35 in good health and CMV-seropositive.

This chain uses TRBV19 with TRBJ1-4; 7 bases agree with TRBD1. The CDR3 length is 15 residues. Germline values: CDR1 LNHDA, CDR2 SQIVND (reference sequence). Unmatched junction bases numbered 9, after V lost 4 bases and J lost 7 bases. The CDR3 region is CASSTIDRVGEKLFF. The CDR3 nucleotides are TGTGCCAGTAGTACCATTGACAGGGTCGGTGAAAAACTGTTTTTT.

The chain joins TRBV9 to TRBJ2-3, with TRBD1 identical over 9 bases. The ends lost 3 bases at V and 3 bases at J; junction bases unmatched: 8. Germline V gene sequence: CDR1 SGDLS, CDR2 YYNGEE. This CDR3 is built from 16 residues. In DNA form, the CDR3 reads TGTGCCAGCAGCGAATCACAGGGGGCTGGGACAGATACGCAGTATTTT. This encodes CASSESQGAGTDTQYF.

A single count supports this clone. The gene calls are TRBV6-4 and TRBJ2-1, with 10 bases matching TRBD1. This CDR3 contains 16 residues. Germline CDR1 and CDR2: MRHNA and SNTAGT. CDR3 region: CAGQGCSRVNYNEQFF. CDR3 DNA sequence: TGTGCGGGACAGGGGTGTAGCCGTGTGAACTACAATGAGCAGTTCTTC.

The genes are TRBV5-1 and TRBJ2-3; unclear D gene. Germline V gene lookup returns CDR1 SGHRS and CDR2 YFSETQ. Trimming removed 3 bases at V and 2 bases at J, with 10 bases between. The CDR3 has 14 residues. CDR3 bases: TGCGCCAGCAGCTCGACACCTTTCACAGATACGCAGTATTTT. The encoded protein is CASSSTPFTDTQYF.

This chain joins TRBV30 and TRBJ1-3; 10 nucleotides align to TRBD1. V lost 5 bases, J lost 0 bases, and 16 bases stayed unmatched. The CDR3 loop spans 19 amino acids. CDR1 is GTSNPN, CDR2 SVGIG, per germline (reference sequence). CDR3 loop: CAWGPGQGLYLSSGNTIYF. As DNA, the CDR3 is TGTGCCTGGGGGCCGGGACAGGGGCTTTACCTTTCCTCTGGAAACACCATATATTTT.

This chain uses TRBV27 with TRBJ2-1; 8 nucleotides match TRBD2. Germline assignment: CDR1 MNHEY and CDR2 SMNVEV (reference sequence). The CDR3 is 12 residues long. The ends lost 7 bases at V and 12 bases at J; junction bases unmatched: 8. Written as DNA, the CDR3 is TGTGCCAGCAATGGACTAGCCGGAGGGCAGTTCTTC. This encodes CASNGLAGGQFF.

The J gene is TRBJ2-3, the V gene TRBV5-1, with a tentative D call TRBD2 (7 bases). The CDR3 extends over 16 amino acids. With 4 bases removed from V and 4 bases from J, the gap between germline ends came to 19 bases. Germline V lookup: CDR1 SGHRS, CDR2 YFSETQ. CDR3 in DNA: TGCGCCAGCAGCCTGGTAGGGGGAGGGACGGCAGATACGCAGTATTTT. This sequence encodes CASSLVGGGTADTQYF. Together with reference TRBV5-1 and TRBJ2-3, the CDR3 gives the full variable domain: KAGVTQTPRYLIKTRGQQVTLSCSPISGHRSVSWYQQTPGQGLQFLFEYFSETQRNKGNFPGRFSGRQFSNSRSEMNVSTLELGDSALYLCASSLVGGGTADTQYFGPGTRLTVL.

The chain couples TRBV5-1 to TRBJ2-1; 8 nucleotides match TRBD1. Germline V lookup: CDR1 SGHRS, CDR2 YFSETQ. V trimming: 9 bases; J trimming: 3 bases; junction bases outside the gene matches: 8. This CDR3 comprises 14 residues. The CDR3 loop reads CAIPDREHYNEQFF. The CDR3 coding sequence is TGCGCCATCCCGGACAGGGAGCACTACAATGAGCAGTTCTTC.

The genes are TRBV29-1 and TRBJ1-1; perhaps TRBD1 as D (6 bases). V was shortened by 7 bases and J by 3 bases, with 15 bases between the two germline ends. CDR3 length: 13 amino acids. Germline assignment: CDR1 SQVTM and CDR2 ANQGSEA. The CDR3 here is CSATRGQYTEAFF. CDR3 bases: TGCAGCGCCACCAGGGGCCAATACACTGAAGCTTTCTTT.

The chain links TRBV2 to TRBJ2-3, with 10 bases that match TRBD2. V shed 6 bases, J shed 0 bases, and the junction held 12 bases outside the gene matches. The CDR3 is made up of 18 amino acids. The germline CDR1 and CDR2 sequences are SNHLY and FYNNEI. The CDR3 is CASSEGLAIVTSTDTQYF. CDR3 DNA sequence: TGTGCCAGCAGCGAGGGACTAGCGATTGTGACTAGCACAGATACGCAGTATTTT.

This clone appeared a single time. The V call is TRBV18, the J call TRBJ2-2, with no clear D. CDR1 and CDR2 (germline): KGHSH, LQKENI. V lost 3 bases, J lost 3 bases, and 8 bases lay in between. This CDR3 is built from 14 residues. CDR3 loop: CASSPRSDTGELFF. Here the CDR3 DNA reads TGTGCCAGCTCACCCCGGTCTGACACCGGGGAGCTGTTTTTT. Variable domain in full (rest from reference TRBV18 and TRBJ2-2): NAGVMQNPRHLVRRRGQEARLRCSPMKGHSHVYWYRQLPEEGLKFMVYLQKENIIDESGMPKERFSAEFPKEGPSILRIQQVVRGDSAAYFCASSPRSDTGELFFGEGSRLTVL.

V usage is TRBV4-2 and J usage is TRBJ2-1, with 10 bases identical to TRBD2. V trimming: 3 bases; J trimming: 4 bases; junction bases outside the gene matches: 6. Germline loops: CDR1 LGHNA, CDR2 YNFKEQ. The CDR3 loop spans 16 amino acids. CDR3 protein: CASSHLAGETYNEQFF. CDR3 in DNA: TGTGCCAGCAGCCATCTAGCGGGAGAGACTTACAATGAGCAGTTCTTC.

The chain carries TRBV5-1 and TRBJ2-7, with 7 bases aligning to TRBD2. The junction had 16 bases not matched to a gene; V was cut back by 2 bases and J by 2 bases. The CDR3 spans 18 residues. In germline, CDR1 is SGHRS, CDR2 YFSETQ. In DNA, the CDR3 is TGCGCCAGCAGCTTTGATACTGTGGCGGGAGCTTTAACCTACGAGCAGTACTTC. This codes for CASSFDTVAGALTYEQYF.

This chain links TRBV5-6 with TRBJ2-5; D not certain. The closer fit of TRBJ2-7 to the DNA end suggests the J call may be wrong. CDR1 is SGHDT and CDR2 is YYEEEE in the germline V gene. This CDR3 region has 14 residues. The CDR3 region has the DNA TGTGCCAGCAGCTTGATGGGCCCTGGCCCCGAGCAGTACTTC. Translation: CASSLMGPGPEQYF.

The rearrangement joins TRBV27 to TRBJ2-7; 9 bases are a match to TRBD2. The CDR3 spans 14 residues. The ends lost 6 bases at V and 0 bases at J; junction bases unmatched: 3. Looked up from germline, CDR1 is MNHEY and CDR2 is SMNVEV (reference sequence). The CDR3: CASRLAGPSYEQYF. For the CDR3, the DNA is TGTGCCAGCAGACTAGCGGGCCCCTCCTACGAGCAGTACTTC.

The J gene is TRBJ2-4, the V gene TRBV27; TRBD1 matches 8 bases. The ends lost 3 bases at V and 5 bases at J; junction bases unmatched: 3. The CDR3 sequence is 14 residues long. The germline V gene has CDR1 MNHEY and CDR2 SMNVEV (reference sequence). CDR3 amino acids: CASSFQGAENIQYF. CDR3 in DNA: TGTGCCAGCAGTTTCCAGGGGGCCGAAAACATTCAGTACTTC.

This chain connects TRBV27 to TRBJ2-1; 8 positions agree with TRBD2. This CDR3 has 17 residues. The V gene end was trimmed by 5 bases and the J gene end by 3 bases; junction bases not matched to a gene: 12. Germline CDR1 MNHEY, CDR2 SMNVEV (reference sequence). The CDR3 bases are TGTGCCAGCAGTCCCACGGGACTAGAGGCGAGCTACAATGAGCAGTTCTTC. It specifies CASSPTGLEASYNEQFF.

V is TRBV15 and J is TRBJ2-5; D is undetermined. Trimming cost V 3 bases and J 2 bases, with 10 bases left between them. Germline CDR1 LNHNV, CDR2 YYDKDF (reference sequence). CDR3 length equals 14 residues. The DNA for the CDR3 is TGTGCCACCAGCAGCCGACTTGGGCAAGAGACCCAGTACTTC. It yields the protein CATSSRLGQETQYF.

The chain carries TRBV7-6 and TRBJ1-5, with unresolved D. V was shortened by 4 bases and J by 4 bases, with 8 bases between the two germline ends. Germline-derived CDR1 and CDR2 are SGHVS and FNYEAQ. CDR3 length equals 13 residues. The CDR3: CASSSSENQPQHF. Written as DNA, the CDR3 is TGTGCCAGCAGCTCCTCCGAGAATCAGCCCCAGCATTTT.

This sequence joins TRBV28 and TRBJ2-7; the match to TRBD2 covers 16 bases. The germline gives CDR1 MDHEN, CDR2 SYDVKM. Germline trimming cut 3 bases from V and 5 bases from J; bases unmatched to any gene: 4. The CDR3 has 16 residues. CDR3 sequence: CASSLFGTSGRDEQYF. CDR3 coding DNA: TGTGCCAGCAGTTTGTTCGGGACTAGCGGGAGGGACGAGCAGTACTTC.

This sequence joins TRBV19 and TRBJ1-5; maybe TRBD1 (6 bases). With 10 bases removed from V and 6 bases from J, the gap between germline ends came to 25 bases. This CDR3 contains 16 residues. CDR1 is LNHDA, CDR2 SQIVND, per germline (reference sequence). CDR3 DNA sequence: TGTGCCACTACGGCAAGGGCGGGGGCGATGGCTCAGCCCCAGCATTTT. Protein: CATTARAGAMAQPQHF.

The V gene is TRBV5-1, the J gene TRBJ2-5, with a weak D call TRBD1 (5 bases). Trimming took off 1 base at V and 2 bases at J, with 9 bases between the two ends. The germline CDR1 and CDR2 sequences are SGHRS and YFSETQ. The CDR3 loop spans 14 amino acids. This CDR3 is CASSLTGNQETQYF. The CDR3 bases are TGCGCCAGCAGCTTGACAGGAAATCAAGAGACCCAGTACTTC.

This chain joins TRBV10-2 and TRBJ1-2; D not certain. There are 14 residues in the CDR3. Germline loops: CDR1 WSHSY, CDR2 SAAADI. V lost 5 bases to trimming and J lost 4 bases, with 14 bases between them. In DNA, the CDR3 is TGCGCCAGCAGTCAGACTATACAGATCTATGGCTACACCTTC. Amino acid sequence: CASSQTIQIYGYTF.

The chain joins TRBV5-1 to TRBJ2-7; the D gene is possibly TRBD1 (6 bases). Germline CDR1 is SGHRS and CDR2 is YFSETQ. Trimming cost V 5 bases and J 1 base, with 10 bases left between them. CDR3 length: 13 residues. DNA for the CDR3: TGCGCCAGCAGAACGACAGGTTCCTACGAGCAGTACTTC. Its protein is CASRTTGSYEQYF.

In its sample, this clone was seen once. The chain is built from TRBV5-5 and TRBJ1-3; 7 nucleotides agree with TRBD1. With 3 bases clipped from V and 0 bases from J, the junction kept 9 bases outside the gene matches. This CDR3 has 17 residues. Per the germline V gene, CDR1 is SGHKS and CDR2 is YYEKEE (reference sequence). The DNA for the CDR3 is TGTGCCAGCAGCTCCCTTAAGGGGGCTAGCTCTGGAAACACCATATATTTT. Protein product: CASSSLKGASSGNTIYF.

V usage is TRBV27 and J usage is TRBJ1-2; 7 bases agree with TRBD1. Unmatched junction bases numbered 5, after V lost 0 bases and J lost 7 bases. The CDR3 loop spans 14 amino acids. The germline V gene has CDR1 MNHEY and CDR2 SMNVEV (reference sequence). The CDR3, as DNA: TGTGCCAGCAGTTTATCGAGGGACAGTAGTGGCTACACCTTC. This gives the protein CASSLSRDSSGYTF.

CDR3 sequence reads: CASSPRGRGQTNEKLFF. CDR3 in DNA: TGTGCCAGCAGTCCCCGGGGTAGGGGGCAGACTAATGAAAAACTGTTTTTT. The chain couples TRBV27 to TRBJ1-4, with TRBD1 matching over 7 bases. This CDR3 has 17 residues. Per the germline V gene, CDR1 is MNHEY and CDR2 is SMNVEV (reference sequence). With V trimmed by 5 bases and J by 2 bases, 11 bases remained unmatched. The whole variable domain, remainder taken from reference TRBV27 and TRBJ1-4, is EAQVTQNPRYLITVTGKKLTVTCSQNMNHEYMSWYRQDPGLGLRQIYYSMNVEVTDKGDVPEGYKVSRKEKRNFPLILESPSPNQTSLYFCASSPRGRGQTNEKLFFGSGTQLSVL.

The chain employs TRBV5-4 and TRBJ1-1, with 7 bases that match TRBD1. This CDR3 has 15 amino acids. CDR1 and CDR2 (germline): SGHNT, YYREEE (reference sequence). Losses at the gene ends were 3 bases for V and 0 bases for J; bases not matched to a gene: 5. The CDR3 sequence: CASSSAGGMNTEAFF. In DNA form, the CDR3 reads TGTGCCAGCAGCTCGGCAGGGGGGATGAACACTGAAGCTTTCTTT.

The chain combines TRBV11-2 with TRBJ2-5; TRBD2 agrees at 8 bases. After removal of 0 bases from V and 0 bases from J, the junction contained 3 bases not matched to a gene. Germline lookup yields CDR1 SGHAT and CDR2 FQNNGV. The CDR3 has 16 residues. CDR3 nucleotide sequence: TGTGCCAGCAGCTTAGATTCTAGCGGGTACCAAGAGACCCAGTACTTC. It specifies CASSLDSSGYQETQYF.

This chain connects TRBV18 to TRBJ2-2, with D tentatively TRBD1 (6 bases). The CDR3 spans 15 residues. Trimming took off 1 base at V and 3 bases at J, with 9 bases between the two ends. Germline CDR1 KGHSH, CDR2 LQKENI. CDR3 sequence reads: CASSPRSGDTGELFF. DNA of the CDR3: TGTGCCAGCTCACCACGATCAGGGGACACCGGGGAGCTGTTTTTT.

J is TRBJ2-5 and V is TRBV7-9; 7 bases map to TRBD2. The length of the CDR3 is 19 residues. Per germline, CDR1 SEHNR and CDR2 FQNEAQ (reference sequence). V dropped 3 bases and J dropped 9; count of bases not matched to a gene: 25. The CDR3 spells CASSFLVASGPKREEPQYF. The CDR3 nucleotides read TGTGCCAGCAGCTTTCTTGTGGCTAGCGGACCCAAACGGGAGGAGCCCCAGTACTTC. Filled out from reference TRBV7-9 and TRBJ2-5, the complete variable domain reads DTGVSQNPRHKITKRGQNVTFRCDPISEHNRLYWYRQTLGQGPEFLTYFQNEAQLEKSRLLSDRFSAERPKGSFSTLEIQRTEQGDSAMYLCASSFLVASGPKREEPQYFGPGTRLLVL.

The chain links TRBV7-9 to TRBJ2-1, with 7 bases lining up with TRBD2. V gave up 1 base and J gave up 3 bases; unmatched junction bases: 6. CDR1 and CDR2 (germline): SEHNR, FQNEAQ (reference sequence). The CDR3 has 16 amino acids. The CDR3 here is CASSLVGDYLYNEQFF. The CDR3 DNA follows: TGTGCCAGCAGCTTAGTAGGGGACTACCTCTACAATGAGCAGTTCTTC.